This section outlines one TCR beta chain sequence together with its context. The data stem from a study of cytomegalovirus exposure and HLA in healthy donors. The study ran its PCR with 60 Vbeta and 13 Jbeta primers. Here immunoSEQ multiplex PCR was the method, and the copy in TCRdb shows in-frame clones only, minus some. The table lists more than 100,000 clones, 74% of them singletons. The TCR sequence derives from a woman between 45 and 60 years old in good health and CMV-seropositive. Sequenced sample: PBMCs.

CDR3 region: CSVDRGSGEKLFF. The DNA of the CDR3 is TGCAGCGTGGACAGGGGCTCGGGTGAAAAACTGTTTTTT. The chain has TRBV29-1 and TRBJ1-4; TRBD1 agrees at 9 bases. The J segment lost 7 bases and the V segment lost 6 bases, leaving 6 bases of the junction unmatched. This CDR3 has 13 residues. Germline V gene data show CDR1 as SQVTM and CDR2 as ANQGSEA.